The clone carrying this TCR beta chain was observed a single time. The data were obtained in a study of T cell changes during pregnancy in multiple sclerosis. Some clones are missing from TCRdb's copy, which holds only in-frame ones; the method was immunoSEQ multiplex PCR. The table includes roughly 38,000 clones, about nine tenths detected once. The sequence was obtained from a female donor in good health, enrolled as a control in a pregnancy study. The source was peripheral blood, collected in the third trimester of pregnancy.

Here the CDR3 reads CATSRDRGSNYEQYF. CDR3 nucleotide sequence: TGTGCCACCAGCAGAGACAGGGGATCGAACTACGAGCAGTACTTC. The chain has TRBV15 and TRBJ2-7, with D possibly being TRBD1 (6 bases). This CDR3 is built from 15 residues. Per germline, CDR1 LNHNV and CDR2 YYDKDF (reference sequence). The V end was cut by 0 bases, the J end by 3 bases, with 12 bases between.